This record concerns one T cell receptor beta chain sequence. Sequenced by immunoSEQ multiplex PCR; TCRdb stores in-frame clones only, minus some. The sample holds about 97,000 clones, approximately 90% seen once. The sample belongs to a study of T cell changes during pregnancy in multiple sclerosis. There are 14 residues in the CDR3. Germline lookup yields CDR1 MDHEN and CDR2 SYDVKM. The source is a female donor in good health, enrolled as a control in a pregnancy study. The gene calls are TRBV28 and TRBJ2-3; 10 nucleotides align to TRBD2. This specimen was peripheral blood, taken in the second trimester of pregnancy. CDR3 coding DNA: TGTGGGTCTAGCGGGAGTCCTAAGGGGGATACGCAGTATTTT. Its protein is CGSSGSPKGDTQYF.